This entry lists 25 T cell receptor beta chains sequenced from one sample in a study of T cells in Graves' hyperthyroidism and ophthalmopathy. Researchers took RNA transcripts and amplified the TCR beta CDR3 regions from them. Researchers ran a first-round RT-PCR on the TCR CDR3 using the HTBI primer set. TCRdb analysed the multiplex PCR reads with MiXCR anew, one entry per CDR3 protein. The sample lists about 500,000 distinct CDR3 sequences, about 15% occurring once. Sequencing was performed on blood. These receptors were obtained from a woman aged 25-40 years with Graves' ophthalmopathy.

This clonotype showed up many times. The rearrangement links TRBV18 to TRBJ1-5, with D possibly matching TRBD1 (5 bases). The CDR3 consists of 15 residues. Germline assignment: CDR1 KGHSH and CDR2 LQKENI. Trimming removed 2 bases from V and 7 bases from J, with 15 bases in between. CDR3 bases: TGTGCCAGCTCACCATCTGGGCAGGGTGGACAGCCCCAGCATTTT. The encoded protein is CASSPSGQGGQPQHF.

This chain links TRBV7-6 with TRBJ1-4, with TRBD1 identical over 7 bases. The V and J ends lost 8 bases and 6 bases, in that order; junction bases with no gene match: 9. This CDR3 region has 14 residues. CDR1 and CDR2 from the germline V gene are SGHVS and FNYEAQ. The CDR3 is CASGRGVADEKLFF. In DNA, the CDR3 is TGTGCCAGCGGCAGGGGGGTAGCGGATGAAAAACTGTTTTTT.

This clonotype occurred many times. This CDR3 is CASSPLRQGYGYTF. Here the CDR3 DNA reads TGTGCCAGCAGCCCGCTCCGACAGGGCTATGGCTACACCTTC. V is TRBV11-2 and J is TRBJ1-2, with 7 bases fitting TRBD1. The germline CDR1 and CDR2 sequences are SGHAT and FQNNGV. The V and J ends lost 5 bases and 4 bases, in that order; junction bases with no gene match: 7. This CDR3 has 14 residues. The full variable domain, its missing parts supplied by reference TRBV11-2 and TRBJ1-2, is EAGVAQSPRYKIIEKRQSVAFWCNPISGHATLYWYQQILGQGPKLLIQFQNNGVVDDSQLPKDRFSAERLKGVDSTLKIQPAKLEDSAVYLCASSPLRQGYGYTFGSGTRLTVV.

This clonotype has only a few counts. The chain employs TRBV7-9 and TRBJ2-3, with TRBD2 identical over 13 bases. There are 19 residues in the CDR3. Trimming removed 6 bases from V and 2 bases from J; junction bases left unmatched: 14. Germline-derived CDR1 and CDR2 are SEHNR and FQNEAQ (reference sequence). The CDR3 region is CASRPGPRGLAGLTDTQYF. The CDR3 DNA sequence: TGTGCCAGCAGACCGGGACCAAGGGGACTAGCGGGACTCACAGATACGCAGTATTTT.

This clonotype was observed at least ten times. The junction departs from germline at one end; a sequencing error may be responsible. The rearrangement links TRBV20-1 to TRBJ2-7; D may be TRBD1 (6 bases). Germline CDR1 and CDR2: DFQATT and SNEGSKA (reference sequence). The CDR3 spans 15 residues. The CDR3 nucleotides read TGCAGTGCTAGTCAAGGGGGTGGGACATTTTACGAACAGTACTTC. Its translation: CSASQGGGTFYEQYF.

This clonotype was counted a few times. The chain recombines TRBV6-4 with TRBJ2-1; 12 bases match TRBD2. V lost 7 bases to trimming and J lost 8 bases; unmatched junction nucleotides: 6. Germline values: CDR1 MRHNA, CDR2 SNTAGT. This CDR3 comprises 14 residues. The CDR3 DNA is TGTGCCAGCAAATCGACTAGCGGGAGCCATGAGCAGTTCTTC. Protein product: CASKSTSGSHEQFF.

The chain recombines TRBV2 with TRBJ2-3; the D gene could be TRBD1 or TRBD2 (5 bases each). This CDR3 comprises 15 residues. V lost 2 bases to trimming and J lost 2 bases, with 11 bases between them. Germline V gene lookup returns CDR1 SNHLY and CDR2 FYNNEI. This CDR3 is CASSEWDGTTDTQYF. DNA for the CDR3: TGTGCCAGCAGTGAATGGGACGGAACCACAGATACGCAGTATTTT.

This clonotype was observed at least ten times. This chain uses TRBV11-3 with TRBJ2-1; the match to TRBD2 covers 12 bases. The V segment lost 5 bases and the J segment 7 bases; nucleotides outside the gene matches: 9. The CDR3 has 16 amino acids. Germline V gives CDR1 SGHNT, CDR2 YENEEA. The CDR3 region has the DNA TGTGCCAGCAGCACCGTTACTAGCGGGGGGCGGAATGAGCAGTTCTTC. Translated: CASSTVTSGGRNEQFF.

The chain recombines TRBV5-1 with TRBJ2-2; 8 bases fit TRBD1. Germline V gene sequence: CDR1 SGHRS, CDR2 YFSETQ. V shed 5 bases, J shed 4 bases, and the junction held 4 bases outside the gene matches. This CDR3 spans 14 amino acids. The CDR3 nucleotides are TGCGCCAGCAGTCATACAGGGGGCACCGGGGAGCTGTTTTTT. Translating gives CASSHTGGTGELFF.

This clonotype was counted between two and nine times. V and J are TRBV15 and TRBJ2-5; tentative D call: TRBD2 (6 bases). CDR1 is LNHNV, CDR2 YYDKDF, per germline (reference sequence). The CDR3 is 16 amino acids. V was pared by 0 bases and J by 4 bases, with 15 bases between. The CDR3 DNA reads as TGTGCCACCAGCAGAGATTTAATTGGGGGAGGAGAGACCCAGTACTTC. It yields the protein CATSRDLIGGGETQYF.

This clonotype occurred many times. The CDR3 is CASSYSGVPYNEQFF. In nucleotides, the CDR3 is TGTGCCAGCAGTTACAGCGGGGTCCCCTACAATGAGCAGTTCTTC. The chain employs TRBV6-2 or TRBV6-3 and TRBJ2-1; 7 bases agree with TRBD2. This CDR3 spans 15 amino acids. CDR1 is MNHEY and CDR2 is SVGEGT in the germline V gene. V was pared by 2 bases and J by 2 bases, with 3 bases of the junction left unmatched.

V is TRBV20-1 and J is TRBJ2-6, with D perhaps matching TRBD1 (6 bases). This CDR3 is built from 16 residues. Trimming took 3 bases from V and 0 from J, leaving 12 bases between them. Looked up from germline, CDR1 is DFQATT and CDR2 is SNEGSKA (reference sequence). The CDR3 nucleotides read TGCAGTGCTAGTTCAGGGGAACCCTCTGGGGCCAACGTCCTGACTTTC. This codes for CSASSGEPSGANVLTF.

The chain combines TRBV28 with TRBJ1-4; D uncertain. V was clipped by 2 bases and J by 4 bases, with 8 bases between them. CDR3 length equals 14 residues. The V gene's germline CDR1 is MDHEN and CDR2 SYDVKM. The DNA for the CDR3 is TGTGCCAGCAGTTTAATTCAGCTTAATGAAAAACTGTTTTTT. This encodes CASSLIQLNEKLFF.

This clonotype was seen many times. The chain is built from TRBV2 and TRBJ2-7; 10 bases map to TRBD1. Germline V lookup: CDR1 SNHLY, CDR2 FYNNEI. V shed 0 bases and J 3 bases; nucleotides not matched to a gene: 8. This CDR3 spans 17 amino acids. CDR3 amino acids: CASSEAAGTGEFYEQYF. CDR3 coding DNA: TGTGCCAGCAGTGAAGCAGCCGGGACAGGGGAATTCTACGAGCAGTACTTC.

The V gene is TRBV30, the J gene TRBJ1-4; TRBD1 matches at 7 bases. The CDR3 is made up of 12 amino acids. V lost 5 bases, J lost 8 bases, and 5 bases stayed unmatched. Germline CDR1 is GTSNPN and CDR2 is SVGIG (reference sequence). In DNA, the CDR3 is TGTGCCTGGGCGACAGGGCGGGAAAAACTGTTTTTT. Translation: CAWATGREKLFF.

This clonotype was detected many times. This chain connects TRBV28 to TRBJ2-2; D gene uncertain. The CDR3 has 15 residues. The V end was cut by 3 bases, the J end by 4 bases, with 12 bases between. CDR1 MDHEN and CDR2 SYDVKM come from the germline V gene. The CDR3 loop reads CASSFVVPPTGELFF. The CDR3 region has the DNA TGTGCCAGCAGTTTTGTGGTACCACCCACCGGGGAGCTGTTTTTT.

In its sample, this clonotype was seen a few times. The chain has TRBV29-1 and TRBJ2-3; 7 nucleotides match TRBD1. Trimming at V came to 6 bases and at J to 0 bases, leaving 6 bases not matched to a gene. The V gene's germline CDR1 is SQVTM and CDR2 ANQGSEA. The CDR3 is 14 residues long. The CDR3 region is CSVRTGPSTDTQYF. CDR3 nucleotides: TGCAGCGTACGGACAGGTCCTAGCACAGATACGCAGTATTTT.

At least ten counts were recorded for this clonotype. The chain links TRBV27 to TRBJ2-1, with 7 bases aligning to TRBD1. Germline CDR1 MNHEY, CDR2 SMNVEV (reference sequence). With 5 bases clipped from V and 4 bases from J, the junction kept 2 bases outside the gene matches. The CDR3 contains 13 residues. The CDR3 sequence is CASSKTGYNEQFF. The DNA of the CDR3 is TGTGCCAGCAGTAAGACAGGGTACAATGAGCAGTTCTTC.

The table lists this clonotype with a few counts. The V and J genes are TRBV2 and TRBJ2-5; 7 nucleotides agree with TRBD2. The CDR3 runs to 12 residues. Unmatched junction bases numbered 8, after V lost 11 bases and J lost 5 bases. Germline V gives CDR1 SNHLY, CDR2 FYNNEI. CDR3: CAPSPGGETQYF. In nucleotides, the CDR3 is TGTGCCCCATCCCCCGGGGGGGAGACCCAGTACTTC.

This clonotype was found a few times. The chain recombines TRBV30 with TRBJ2-1, with 10 bases matching TRBD2. The germline V gene encodes CDR1 GTSNPN and CDR2 SVGIG (reference sequence). Germline trimming cut 2 bases from V and 14 bases from J; bases unmatched to any gene: 3. The CDR3 loop spans 11 amino acids. DNA for the CDR3: TGTGCCTGGAGTTCTAGCGGGAGAGAGTTCTTC. This gives the protein CAWSSSGREFF.

The sample holds many counts of this clonotype. V gene TRBV20-1 combines with J gene TRBJ2-7, with D perhaps matching TRBD1 (5 bases). Germline CDR1 DFQATT, CDR2 SNEGSKA (reference sequence). CDR3 length: 13 amino acids. V lost 0 bases and J 5 bases, leaving 11 bases between the germline ends. This CDR3 reads CSARDQAGHEQYF. The CDR3 region has the DNA TGCAGTGCTAGAGATCAGGCAGGGCACGAGCAGTACTTC.

A remark on this clonotype: This sequence may be a read error, since a much larger clone differs from it by one base. For the CDR3, the DNA is TGTGCCAGCAGCGCGCGGGGGACCGCAGATACGCAGTATTTT. This translates into CASSARGTADTQYF. The V gene is TRBV7-8, the J gene TRBJ2-3, with 7 bases that match TRBD2. With V trimmed by 5 bases and J by 4 bases, 6 bases remained unmatched. The CDR3 runs to 14 residues. Per germline, CDR1 SGHVS and CDR2 FQNEAQ.

This clonotype was observed many times. V usage is TRBV10-3 and J usage is TRBJ2-3; 9 nucleotides agree with TRBD2. CDR1 is ENHRY and CDR2 is SYGVKD in the germline V gene. CDR3 size: 19 residues. The V and J ends lost 5 bases and 2 bases, in that order; junction bases with no gene match: 17. The CDR3 DNA is TGTGCCATCAGTTCGACTAGCGGAGGATCTATGGGCCCCACAGATACGCAGTATTTT. Its protein is CAISSTSGGSMGPTDTQYF.

This clonotype was seen many times. This sequence joins TRBV12-3 or TRBV12-4 and TRBJ2-3, with a weak D call TRBD2 (5 bases). The CDR3 spans 14 residues. V lost 4 bases and J 4 bases, leaving 12 bases between the germline ends. The CDR3 reads CASSWRAGSDTQYF. CDR3 bases: TGTGCCAGCAGTTGGCGGGCCGGGTCAGATACGCAGTATTTT.

The chain has TRBV5-6 and TRBJ2-2, with D maybe TRBD2 (5 bases). Trimming shortened V by 0 bases and J by 4 bases, and 10 bases separated the two germline ends. The V gene's germline CDR1 is SGHDT and CDR2 YYEEEE. CDR3 length equals 15 residues. The chain's CDR3 is CASSLGGSGTGELFF. For the CDR3, the DNA is TGTGCCAGCAGCTTGGGTGGGAGTGGCACCGGGGAGCTGTTTTTT.